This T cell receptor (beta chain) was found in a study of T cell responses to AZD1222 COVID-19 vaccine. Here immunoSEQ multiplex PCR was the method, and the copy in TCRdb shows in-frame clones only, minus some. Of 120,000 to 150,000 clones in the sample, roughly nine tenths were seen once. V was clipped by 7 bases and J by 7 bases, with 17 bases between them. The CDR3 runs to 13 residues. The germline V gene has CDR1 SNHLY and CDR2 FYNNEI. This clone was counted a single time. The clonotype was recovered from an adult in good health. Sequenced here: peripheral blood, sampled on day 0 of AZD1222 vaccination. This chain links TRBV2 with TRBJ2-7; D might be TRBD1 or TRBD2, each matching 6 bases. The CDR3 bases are TGTGCCAGCAACTTTCCAGGGGCGGGGGAGCAGTACTTC. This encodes CASNFPGAGEQYF.